Below, 19 T cell receptor beta chains from the same sample are listed, as sequenced in a study of blood T cell repertoires in COVID-19. Sequencing was performed with immunoSEQ multiplex PCR; in TCRdb, only in-frame clones are kept and a portion is missing. The table records 55,000 to 80,000 clones, 75% to 90% of them present only once. Sequencing was carried out using peripheral blood. The receptor source for this set is a human donor in a cohort sampled during active COVID-19.

The chain recombines TRBV5-1 with TRBJ2-5, with D perhaps TRBD2 (7 bases). Germline loops: CDR1 SGHRS, CDR2 YFSETQ. The CDR3 has 16 residues. V lost 1 base and J lost 4, with 17 bases in between. The DNA for the CDR3 is TGCGCCAGCAGCTTGTTCATCCAGGGGAGGGGAGAGACCCAGTACTTC. Translation: CASSLFIQGRGETQYF.

The chain links TRBV2 to TRBJ2-3; 8 bases line up with TRBD2. CDR1 SNHLY and CDR2 FYNNEI come from the germline V gene. The CDR3 sequence is 16 residues long. Losses at the gene ends were 6 bases for V and 0 bases for J; bases not matched to a gene: 8. The CDR3 DNA sequence: TGTGCCAGCAGCTCTCAAGCGGGGGTTAGCACAGATACGCAGTATTTT. Translated: CASSSQAGVSTDTQYF.

The genes are TRBV5-1 and TRBJ1-3; D perhaps matches TRBD1 (6 bases). V dropped 0 bases and J dropped 8 bases, with 15 bases sitting between them. The CDR3 has 15 amino acids. Germline values: CDR1 SGHRS, CDR2 YFSETQ. CDR3 sequence reads: CASSLAVWDTDTIYF. The CDR3 DNA reads TGCGCCAGCAGCTTGGCCGTGTGGGACACTGACACCATATATTTT.

The chain recombines TRBV5-5 with TRBJ1-4; 10 nucleotides line up with TRBD1. The V gene's germline CDR1 is SGHKS and CDR2 YYEKEE (reference sequence). The CDR3 covers 14 residues. The J segment lost 7 bases and the V segment lost 4 bases, leaving 4 bases of the junction unmatched. The DNA of the CDR3 is TGTGCCAGCAGCCAGGGACAGGGGTTTGAAAAACTGTTTTTT. Protein: CASSQGQGFEKLFF.

This clone has just one count. This chain uses TRBV5-1 with TRBJ2-1, with D unclear. The CDR3 covers 11 residues. CDR1 is SGHRS and CDR2 is YFSETQ in the germline V gene. The V gene lost 4 bases and the J gene lost 5 bases, with 4 bases spanning the gap. The CDR3 spells CASSPDNEQFF. The CDR3 coding sequence is TGCGCCAGCAGCCCAGACAATGAGCAGTTCTTC.

The chain employs TRBV7-9 and TRBJ1-3; TRBD1 agrees at 9 bases. Germline trimming cut 5 bases from V and 3 bases from J; bases unmatched to any gene: 11. The germline V gene encodes CDR1 SEHNR and CDR2 FQNEAQ (reference sequence). This CDR3 has 17 residues. The CDR3 sequence is CASSGGGQGLFGNTIYF. The CDR3 region has the DNA TGTGCCAGCAGCGGGGGAGGACAGGGGTTGTTTGGAAACACCATATATTTT.

This clone has just one count. This sequence joins TRBV14 and TRBJ2-3; possible D gene TRBD2, 5 bases. Germline V gives CDR1 SGHDN, CDR2 FVKESK. Trimming removed 1 base at V and 5 bases at J, with 7 bases between. This CDR3 region has 13 residues. CDR3 DNA sequence: TGTGCCAGCAGCCAAGTGGCGGGAGATACGCAGTATTTT. Its protein is CASSQVAGDTQYF.

This chain uses TRBV28 with TRBJ1-2, with 9 bases matching TRBD1. Germline values: CDR1 MDHEN, CDR2 SYDVKM. The CDR3 length is 16 residues. V was pared by 6 bases and J by 8 bases, with 16 bases of the junction left unmatched. CDR3 loop: CASRGPMTGGGLGYTF. The CDR3, as DNA: TGTGCCAGCAGAGGCCCGATGACAGGGGGAGGGTTAGGCTACACCTTC.

This clone was recorded only once. The V and J genes are TRBV30 and TRBJ2-2, with TRBD2 as a possible D gene (6 bases). CDR1 is GTSNPN, CDR2 SVGIG, per germline (reference sequence). CDR3 length: 14 residues. Trimming removed 4 bases from V and 6 bases from J, with 15 bases in between. The CDR3 is CAWIPGSKPGELFF. CDR3 DNA sequence: TGTGCCTGGATTCCCGGGAGCAAGCCCGGGGAGCTGTTTTTT.

This clone is medium-sized within its sample. The rearrangement uses TRBV4-3 and TRBJ2-5, with 10 bases aligning to TRBD1. V dropped 0 bases and J dropped 5; count of bases not matched to a gene: 3. The CDR3 has 15 residues. CDR1 is LGHNA, CDR2 YSLEER, per germline. CDR3 DNA: TGCGCCAGCAGCCAAGACCGACAGGGGGCCGAGACCCAGTACTTC. This encodes CASSQDRQGAETQYF.

The chain has TRBV11-2 and TRBJ1-3; D remains unclear. This CDR3 contains 13 residues. V dropped 4 bases and J dropped 8 bases, with 12 bases sitting between them. CDR1 is SGHAT and CDR2 is FQNNGV in the germline V gene. CDR3 nucleotides: TGTGCCAGCAGCTCACAAGGAGTAGACACCATATATTTT. It translates to CASSSQGVDTIYF.

This chain joins TRBV18 and TRBJ1-5; possible D gene TRBD1, 5 bases. Germline values: CDR1 KGHSH, CDR2 LQKENI. The length of the CDR3 is 14 residues. Trimming stripped 0 bases from V and 8 bases from J, with 11 bases between. CDR3 nucleotide sequence: TGTGCCAGCTCACCACCGGGGGGTACTAAGCCCCAGCATTTT. Translating it yields CASSPPGGTKPQHF.

This chain links TRBV27 with TRBJ2-5; the match to TRBD2 covers 14 bases. CDR1 and CDR2 from the germline V gene are MNHEY and SMNVEV (reference sequence). This CDR3 spans 17 amino acids. Trimming took 5 bases from V and 7 from J; bases not matched to a gene: 12. The CDR3 sequence is CASSPGPTSGGAGTQYF. In DNA form, the CDR3 reads TGTGCCAGCAGTCCGGGGCCGACTAGCGGGGGGGCCGGGACCCAGTACTTC.

J is TRBJ2-1 and V is TRBV5-6, with 8 bases matching TRBD1. V lost 4 bases and J lost 1; bases outside the gene matches: 16. CDR1 and CDR2 from the germline V gene are SGHDT and YYEEEE. The CDR3 contains 19 residues. The CDR3: CASSRRQGSSQVSYNEQFF. The CDR3 DNA is TGTGCCAGCAGCCGCCGACAGGGGTCTTCACAAGTGTCCTACAATGAGCAGTTCTTC.

The rearrangement joins TRBV27 to TRBJ1-5, with TRBD1 matching over 8 bases. Germline assignment: CDR1 MNHEY and CDR2 SMNVEV (reference sequence). The CDR3 is made up of 15 amino acids. The junction had 5 bases not matched to a gene; V was cut back by 1 base and J by 6 bases. The CDR3 DNA reads TGTGCCAGCAGTTTATTCCAGGGGGCAAGTCAGCCCCAGCATTTT. Its translation: CASSLFQGASQPQHF.

This clone was recorded once. The J gene is TRBJ1-1, the V gene TRBV19; D is perhaps TRBD1 (6 bases). Per the germline V gene, CDR1 is LNHDA and CDR2 is SQIVND (reference sequence). The CDR3 is 16 residues long. The V end lost 6 bases, the J end lost 6 bases, and 23 bases lay between the germline ends. The chain's CDR3 is CASSPSTGISYPEAFF. In DNA form, the CDR3 reads TGTGCCAGTAGCCCGTCGACAGGTATAAGCTACCCTGAAGCTTTCTTT.

This clone was picked up one time. V usage is TRBV19 and J usage is TRBJ2-5; D gene unclear. This CDR3 has 14 residues. Germline V lookup: CDR1 LNHDA, CDR2 SQIVND (reference sequence). Trimming took off 1 base at V and 4 bases at J, with 10 bases between the two ends. The chain's CDR3 is CASSIGSTGETQYF. Written as DNA, the CDR3 is TGTGCCAGTAGTATAGGGAGTACCGGAGAGACCCAGTACTTC.

The count of this clone is one. Sequence at one end of the junction differs from germline and may be a read error. The CDR3 coding sequence is TGTGCCAGCAGTTTTTCCGACGGAGTGTCTTTT. It encodes CASSFSDGVSF. V is TRBV28 and J is TRBJ1-4; D remains unclear. Per the germline V gene, CDR1 is MDHEN and CDR2 is SYDVKM. The CDR3 spans 11 residues.

V usage is TRBV28 and J usage is TRBJ2-5; 13 bases map to TRBD2. The CDR3 extends over 19 amino acids. The V gene's germline CDR1 is MDHEN and CDR2 SYDVKM. V gave up 3 bases and J gave up 4 bases; unmatched junction bases: 14. CDR3 bases: TGTGCCAGCAGTTTCCATCCCGGACTAGCGGGAGAGGTGGTAGAGACCCAGTACTTC. As protein: CASSFHPGLAGEVVETQYF.